This TCR beta chain was sequenced during a study of T cells after yellow fever vaccination. Study-wide results and caveats: The secondary response peaked faster, at day 5 versus 15, but was weaker.

The CDR3 has 16 residues. The germline V gene has CDR1 MNHEY and CDR2 SVGEGT. Trimming took 6 bases from V and 1 from J, leaving 15 bases between them. A single record per CDR3 protein comes from TCRdb applying MiXCR to the 5' RACE reads. In the table there are 250,000 to 400,000 distinct CDR3 sequences, over 3.5% of which are singletons. As to this clonotype: Its target is not known.

The sequencing used PBMCs, collected 15 days after the yellow fever booster vaccination. J is TRBJ2-2 and V is TRBV6-2 or TRBV6-3; perhaps TRBD2 as D (6 bases). The source is a young man who received the YFV17D yellow fever vaccine. The CDR3 nucleotides are TGTGCCAGCAGCCAGCGGGCCTTCGAGAACACCGGGGAGCTGTTTTTT. This codes for CASSQRAFENTGELFF.